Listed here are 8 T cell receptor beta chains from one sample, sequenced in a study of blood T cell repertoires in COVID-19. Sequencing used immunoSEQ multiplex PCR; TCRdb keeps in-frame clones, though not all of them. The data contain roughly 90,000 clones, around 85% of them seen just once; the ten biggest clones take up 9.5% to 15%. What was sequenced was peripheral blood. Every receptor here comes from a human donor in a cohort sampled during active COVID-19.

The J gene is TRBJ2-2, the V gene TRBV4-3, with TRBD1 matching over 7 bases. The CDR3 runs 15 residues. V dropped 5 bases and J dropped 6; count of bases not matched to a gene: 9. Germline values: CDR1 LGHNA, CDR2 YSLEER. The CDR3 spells CASSDTGEGPGELFF. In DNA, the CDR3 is TGCGCCAGCAGCGACACAGGGGAAGGGCCCGGGGAGCTGTTTTTT.

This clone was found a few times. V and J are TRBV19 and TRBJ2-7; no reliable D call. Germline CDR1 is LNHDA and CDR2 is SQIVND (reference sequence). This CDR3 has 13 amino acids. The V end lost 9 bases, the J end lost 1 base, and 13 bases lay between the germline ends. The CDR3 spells CASRGGLSYEQYF. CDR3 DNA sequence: TGTGCCAGCCGAGGCGGTCTTTCCTACGAGCAGTACTTC.

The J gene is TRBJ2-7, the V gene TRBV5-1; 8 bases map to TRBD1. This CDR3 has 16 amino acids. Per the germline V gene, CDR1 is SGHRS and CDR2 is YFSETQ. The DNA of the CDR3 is TGCGCATCCTCCGTTGGATGGGACAGGAGCTCCTACGAGCAGTACTTC. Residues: CASSVGWDRSSYEQYF.

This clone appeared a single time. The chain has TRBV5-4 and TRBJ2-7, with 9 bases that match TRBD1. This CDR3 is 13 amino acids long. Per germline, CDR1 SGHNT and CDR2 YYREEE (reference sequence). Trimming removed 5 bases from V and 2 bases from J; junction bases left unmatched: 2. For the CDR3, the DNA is TGTGCCAGCAGAGGACAGGGGCCCTACGAGCAGTACTTC. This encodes CASRGQGPYEQYF.

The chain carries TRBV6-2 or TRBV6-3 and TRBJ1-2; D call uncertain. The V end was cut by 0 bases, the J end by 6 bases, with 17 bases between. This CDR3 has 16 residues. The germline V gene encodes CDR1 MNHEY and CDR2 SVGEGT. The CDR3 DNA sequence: TGTGCCAGCAGTTACTCCCAGGCGCAGCTTATACATGGCTACACCTTC. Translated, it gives CASSYSQAQLIHGYTF.

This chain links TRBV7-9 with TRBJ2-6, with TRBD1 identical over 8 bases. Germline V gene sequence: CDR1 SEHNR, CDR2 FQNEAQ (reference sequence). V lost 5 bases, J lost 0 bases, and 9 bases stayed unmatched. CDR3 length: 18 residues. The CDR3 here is CASSKPGQASSGANVLTF. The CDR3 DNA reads TGTGCCAGCAGCAAACCGGGACAGGCTAGCTCTGGGGCCAACGTCCTGACTTTC.

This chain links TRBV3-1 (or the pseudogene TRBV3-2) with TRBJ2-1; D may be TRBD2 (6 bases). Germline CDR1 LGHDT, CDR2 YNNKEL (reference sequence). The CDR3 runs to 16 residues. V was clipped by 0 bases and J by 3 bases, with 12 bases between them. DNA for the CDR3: TGTGCCAGCAGCCAAGATAAGCGAGCGGGCTACAATGAGCAGTTCTTC. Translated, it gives CASSQDKRAGYNEQFF.

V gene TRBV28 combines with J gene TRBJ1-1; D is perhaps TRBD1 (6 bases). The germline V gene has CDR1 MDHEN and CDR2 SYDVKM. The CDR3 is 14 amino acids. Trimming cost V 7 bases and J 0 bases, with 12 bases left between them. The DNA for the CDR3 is TGTGCCAGCACCTGGGGACATCTGAACACTGAAGCTTTCTTT. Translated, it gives CASTWGHLNTEAFF.